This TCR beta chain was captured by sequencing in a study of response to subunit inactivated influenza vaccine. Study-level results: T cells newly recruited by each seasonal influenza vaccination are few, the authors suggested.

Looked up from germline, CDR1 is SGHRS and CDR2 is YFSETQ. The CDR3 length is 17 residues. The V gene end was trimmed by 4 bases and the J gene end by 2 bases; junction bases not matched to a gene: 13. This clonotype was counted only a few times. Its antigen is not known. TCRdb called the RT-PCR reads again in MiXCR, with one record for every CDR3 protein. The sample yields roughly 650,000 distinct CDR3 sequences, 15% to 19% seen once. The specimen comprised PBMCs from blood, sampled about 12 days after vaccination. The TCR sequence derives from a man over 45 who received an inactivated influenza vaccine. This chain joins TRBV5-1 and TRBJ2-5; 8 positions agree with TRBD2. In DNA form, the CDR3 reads TGCGCCAGCAGCAAAACTCCCGGGACTAGTGAGCAAGAGACCCAGTACTTC. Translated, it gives CASSKTPGTSEQETQYF.